What follows describes a single T cell receptor (beta chain). The record originates from a study of blood T cell repertoires in COVID-19. Background on the study: In each case, the material was cDNA or gDNA derived from T cells, B-cell-depleted T cells, or PBMCs.

As handled by the study authors: It was from reference gene primer amplification that nucleated cell counts were estimated. Profiled with immunoSEQ multiplex PCR; TCRdb holds only in-frame clones, not every one. That table furnishes V, J and clone size, whereas the DNA furnished D and trimming. The repertoire consists of about 500,000 clones, with roughly 91% occurring once and the leading ten covering 7.8%. CDR1 and CDR2 (germline): SNHLY, FYNNEI. Trimming at V came to 4 bases and at J to 4 bases, leaving 11 bases not matched to a gene. The CDR3 has 16 residues. This TCR was sampled from a woman between 45 and 60 years old with COVID-19, enrolled during active disease. V usage is TRBV2 and J usage is TRBJ2-3; the match to TRBD1 covers 7 bases. The specimen sequenced was peripheral blood. Here the CDR3 DNA reads TGTGCCAGCAGTGCTCCACAGGGGAGACCCCCAGATACGCAGTATTTT. Amino acid sequence: CASSAPQGRPPDTQYF.